These 5 T cell receptor beta chains were sequenced from one sample in a study of shared clonotypes between healthy human individuals. TCRdb keeps only in-frame clones here, not all; method: immunoSEQ multiplex PCR. The sample yields roughly 760,000 clones, around 74% seen once. Sequencing input: memory CD4+ T cells sorted from blood. Subset noted: CD45RA-negative fraction. The receptor source for this set is a woman aged 30 to 39 in good health.

The chain is built from TRBV7-9 and TRBJ1-1; D possibly corresponds to TRBD1 (6 bases). This CDR3 comprises 15 residues. V was shortened by 2 bases and J by 1 base, with 11 bases between the two germline ends. The germline V gene has CDR1 SEHNR and CDR2 FQNEAQ (reference sequence). In DNA, the CDR3 is TGTGCCAGCAGCTTAAAGGGACAATCGAACACTGAAGCTTTCTTT. As protein: CASSLKGQSNTEAFF.

J is TRBJ2-5 and V is TRBV20-1; tentative D call: TRBD2 (5 bases). CDR1 is DFQATT and CDR2 is SNEGSKA in the germline V gene (reference sequence). This CDR3 region has 11 residues. Trimming shortened V by 7 bases and J by 2 bases, and 8 bases separated the two germline ends. The CDR3 DNA reads TGCAGTGTAGAGGGACAAGAGACCCAGTACTTC. This sequence encodes CSVEGQETQYF.

The rearrangement uses TRBV6-4 and TRBJ2-1; no clear D. The CDR3 is 15 residues long. The germline CDR1 and CDR2 sequences are MRHNA and SNTAGT. Trimming pared 5 bases from V and 4 bases from J, leaving 15 bases between. CDR3 sequence reads: CASSSMIIIYNEQFF. As DNA, the CDR3 is TGTGCCAGCAGTTCCATGATCATCATATACAATGAGCAGTTCTTC.

V gene TRBV10-2 combines with J gene TRBJ2-7, with TRBD2 identical over 7 bases. V shed 2 bases, J shed 4 bases, and the junction held 2 bases outside the gene matches. This CDR3 is built from 13 residues. From germline, CDR1 is WSHSY and CDR2 SAAADI. CDR3 loop: CASSELRGYEQYF. The CDR3 nucleotides read TGCGCCAGCAGTGAGCTGCGGGGGTACGAGCAGTACTTC.

This rearrangement joins TRBV11-2 to TRBJ2-7, with 9 bases matching TRBD2. V was pared by 3 bases and J by 1 base, with 7 bases of the junction left unmatched. Germline CDR1 and CDR2: SGHAT and FQNNGV. This CDR3 is 16 amino acids long. The DNA of the CDR3 is TGTGCCAGCAGCTTTCCCTTAGCGGGGGCATCCTACGAGCAGTACTTC. It yields the protein CASSFPLAGASYEQYF.